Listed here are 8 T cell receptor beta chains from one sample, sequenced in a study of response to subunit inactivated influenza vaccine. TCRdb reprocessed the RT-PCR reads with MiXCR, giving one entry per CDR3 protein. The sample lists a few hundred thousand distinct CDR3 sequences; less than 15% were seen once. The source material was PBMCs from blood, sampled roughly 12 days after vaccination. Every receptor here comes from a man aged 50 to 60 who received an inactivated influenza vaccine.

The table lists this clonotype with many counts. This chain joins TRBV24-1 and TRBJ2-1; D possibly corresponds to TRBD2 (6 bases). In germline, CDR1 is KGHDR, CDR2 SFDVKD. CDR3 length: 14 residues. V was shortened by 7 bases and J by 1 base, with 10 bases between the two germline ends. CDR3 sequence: CATRAGTSYNEQFF. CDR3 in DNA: TGTGCCACCAGGGCAGGGACTTCCTACAATGAGCAGTTCTTC.

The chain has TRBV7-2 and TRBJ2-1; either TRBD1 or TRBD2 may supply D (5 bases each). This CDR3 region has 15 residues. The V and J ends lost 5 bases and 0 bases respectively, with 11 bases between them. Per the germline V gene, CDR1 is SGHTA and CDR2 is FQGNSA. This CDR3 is CASSHRDRSYNEQFF. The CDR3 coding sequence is TGTGCCAGCAGCCACCGGGACCGCTCCTACAATGAGCAGTTCTTC.

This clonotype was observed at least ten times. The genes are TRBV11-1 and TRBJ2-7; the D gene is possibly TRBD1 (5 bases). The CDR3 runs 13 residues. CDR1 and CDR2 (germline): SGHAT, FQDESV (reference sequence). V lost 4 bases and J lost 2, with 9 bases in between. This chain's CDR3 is CASSYRQTYEQYF. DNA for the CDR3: TGTGCCAGCAGCTACAGACAGACCTACGAGCAGTACTTC.

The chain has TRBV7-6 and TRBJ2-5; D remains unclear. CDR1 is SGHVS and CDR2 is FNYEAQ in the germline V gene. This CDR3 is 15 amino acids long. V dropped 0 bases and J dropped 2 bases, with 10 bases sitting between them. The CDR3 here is CASSLAPAEQETQYF. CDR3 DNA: TGTGCCAGCAGCTTAGCGCCAGCCGAACAAGAGACCCAGTACTTC.

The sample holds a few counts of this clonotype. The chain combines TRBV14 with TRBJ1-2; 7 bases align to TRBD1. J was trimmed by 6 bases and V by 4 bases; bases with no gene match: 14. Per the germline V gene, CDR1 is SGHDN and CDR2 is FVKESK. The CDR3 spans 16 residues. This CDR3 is CASSLDSGGGRDGYTF. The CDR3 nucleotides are TGTGCCAGCAGCCTCGATAGCGGAGGGGGCAGGGATGGCTACACCTTC.

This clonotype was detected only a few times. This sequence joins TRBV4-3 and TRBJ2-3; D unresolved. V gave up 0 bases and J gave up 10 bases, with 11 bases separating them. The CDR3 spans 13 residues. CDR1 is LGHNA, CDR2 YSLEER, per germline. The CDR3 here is CASSQEAKIPQYF. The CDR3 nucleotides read TGCGCCAGCAGCCAAGAAGCTAAGATTCCGCAGTATTTT.

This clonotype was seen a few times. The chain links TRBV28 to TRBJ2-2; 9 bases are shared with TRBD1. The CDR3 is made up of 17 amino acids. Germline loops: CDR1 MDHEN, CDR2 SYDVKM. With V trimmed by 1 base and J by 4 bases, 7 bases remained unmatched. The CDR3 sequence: CASSLFGTGTVTGELFF. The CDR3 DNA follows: TGTGCCAGCAGTTTATTCGGGACAGGGACGGTCACCGGGGAGCTGTTTTTT. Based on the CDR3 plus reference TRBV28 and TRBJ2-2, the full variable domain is DVKVTQSSRYLVKRTGEKVFLECVQDMDHENMFWYRQDPGLGLRLIYFSYDVKMKEKGDIPEGYSVSREKKERFSLILESASTNQTSMYLCASSLFGTGTVTGELFFGEGSRLTVL.

CDR3: CASSPFRGAGDYGYTF. CDR3 sequence (DNA): TGTGCCAGCTCACCCTTTCGAGGGGCTGGTGACTATGGCTACACCTTC. This sequence joins TRBV18 and TRBJ1-2; tentative D call: TRBD1 (5 bases). CDR3 length: 16 amino acids. The germline V and J ends were trimmed by 3 bases and 3 bases, with 17 bases remaining between them. Germline V gives CDR1 KGHSH, CDR2 LQKENI.